This T cell receptor beta chain comes out of a study of blood T cell repertoires in COVID-19. As for the study in general: PBMCs, B-cell-depleted T cells, or T cells were the source of the cDNA or gDNA that made up the material.

Per the study methods: Amplification from reference gene primers served as the basis for estimated nucleated cell counts. Clones were sequenced by immunoSEQ multiplex PCR, and TCRdb holds only the in-frame ones, with some missing. D and trimming come from the DNA, and the V and J calls and clone size come from that table. The table records 60,000 or so clones, roughly 90% of them present only once. The sequence derives from a man between 60 and 75 years old with active COVID-19. The sequencing sample was made of peripheral blood.

CDR3 loop: CATSTGGTDTQYF. CDR3 DNA sequence: TGTGCCACCTCGACAGGGGGAACAGATACGCAGTATTTT. The chain joins TRBV15 to TRBJ2-3, with TRBD1 matching 9 bases. The J segment lost 3 bases and the V segment lost 8 bases, leaving 3 bases of the junction unmatched. Germline V CDR1 and CDR2: LNHNV, YYDKDF (reference sequence). The CDR3 runs 13 residues.